A single TCR beta chain is shown here with its context. The sample is drawn from a study of cytomegalovirus exposure and HLA in healthy donors. For the study at large: Ancestry clustering placed 70% to 90% of more than 350 genotyped donors in the Caucasian-associated cluster.

The length of the CDR3 is 14 residues. In germline, CDR1 is MNHEY, CDR2 SMNVEV (reference sequence). V was trimmed by 6 bases and J by 8 bases, leaving 19 bases between them. The PCR made use of 60 Vbeta and 13 Jbeta primers. The data were produced by immunoSEQ multiplex PCR, yet TCRdb's version contains in-frame clones alone and is incomplete. The sample holds about 160,000 clones, approximately 67% seen once. V is TRBV27 and J is TRBJ1-2; D is perhaps TRBD1 (5 bases). The TCR sequence derives from a woman between 18 and 29 years old in good health and CMV-seropositive. The specimen was PBMCs. The CDR3 DNA sequence: TGTGCCAGCAGCCCCGGAGGGGCGGTGCGGGGCTACACCTTC. This encodes CASSPGGAVRGYTF.